A selection of T cell receptor beta chains follows, all from one sample in a study of PD-L1 blockade in urothelial cancer. Libraries were prepared by immunoSEQ multiplex PCR; TCRdb keeps only in-frame clonotypes and omits some of them. The sample gives 85,000 to 90,000 clones, roughly nine tenths of which show up once; roughly a tenth is in the top ten. Source: PBMCs, taken around atezolizumab (anti-PD-L1) treatment. These receptor sequences come from a man aged 60 to 69 with urothelial cancer. Each CDR3 is given with its conserved first and last residue. The D gene is left open where the match is weak.

cdr3_length j_call d_call v_call cdr3_aa
12 TRBJ2-5 TRBD1 TRBV6-5 CASSLQGETQYF
16 TRBJ2-7 NA TRBV7-2 CASSLVTGRGIYEQYF
13 TRBJ2-7 TRBD1 TRBV5-1 CASSLLQGDEQYF
15 TRBJ2-7 NA TRBV18 CASSHQDRNTYEQYF
18 TRBJ2-6 NA TRBV19 CASSTQSSHTSGANVLTF
15 TRBJ2-1 TRBD2 TRBV5-1 CASAPAGGPYNEQFF
14 TRBJ2-3 TRBD2 TRBV30 CAWIPAGFTDTQYF
17 TRBJ2-2 TRBD1 TRBV9 CASSAVGGQANTGELFF
15 TRBJ2-1 TRBD1 TRBV7-2 CASSPTGGGHNEQFF
14 TRBJ1-1 TRBD1 TRBV28 CAISGVRGRTEAFF
13 TRBJ2-1 TRBD1 TRBV7-2 CASSTQGAGEQFF
16 TRBJ2-1 TRBD2 TRBV16 CASSQGLAGVKDEQFF
15 TRBJ2-1 NA TRBV9 CASSVGGQNPNEQFF
16 TRBJ2-5 TRBD2 TRBV10-1 CASRGTGGPGGETQYF
16 TRBJ2-7 NA TRBV6-1 CASSERGGVAWNEQYF
16 TRBJ2-7 TRBD2 TRBV2 CASRIDGGGAVYEQYF
15 TRBJ1-5 NA TRBV5-4 CASSLWGYSNQPQHF
17 TRBJ2-1 TRBD2 TRBV4-1 CASSQEASSGSYNEQFF
16 TRBJ2-1 TRBD2 TRBV7-9 CASSLPSGLLYNEQFF
15 TRBJ1-5 NA TRBV6-5 CASSYSRYSNQPQHF
17 TRBJ1-1 TRBD1 TRBV11-2 CASSSIPGTGVSTEAFF
16 TRBJ1-4 NA TRBV25-1 CASSAREGRGPEKLFF
15 TRBJ2-7 TRBD1 TRBV4-1 CASSHRQGASYEQYF
18 TRBJ1-6 TRBD1 TRBV7-3 CASSWNKGQGRTKSPLHF
13 TRBJ2-1 NA TRBV6-5 CASRMDRASEQFF
12 TRBJ2-2 NA TRBV7-9 CASSLGAGELFF
14 TRBJ2-3 NA TRBV4-1 CASSQVGSTDTQYF
14 TRBJ2-1 TRBD2 TRBV5-5 CASSSGTNYNEQFF
11 TRBJ1-1 NA TRBV2 CASSSPGHAFF
15 TRBJ2-7 NA TRBV6-5 CASSLGLRDSYEQYF
13 TRBJ2-7 NA TRBV18 CASSTGLNDEQYF
15 TRBJ2-7 TRBD2 TRBV23-1 CASRRGGLWADEQYF
16 TRBJ1-1 NA TRBV2 CASSESHAGVNTEAFF
14 TRBJ2-1 TRBD1 TRBV10-1 CASSRDRTLNEQFF
15 TRBJ2-7 NA TRBV7-8 CASSFRTADFYEQYF
14 TRBJ2-5 TRBD2 TRBV11-2 CASSPLAGDETQYF
15 TRBJ2-5 NA TRBV18 CASSANGGTQETQYF